This T cell receptor (beta chain) was recorded in a study of shared clonotypes between healthy human individuals (dated by TCRdb to about 2020). Regarding the research as a whole: Three men and two women, aged 18 to 49 years, made up the cohort. Between about 0.94 and 8.9 billion PBMCs per donor were obtained by leukapheresis. For each donor, CD4 naive and CD4 memory were each given three plates, CD8 naive was given two plates, and CD8 memory was given one plate. To estimate repertoire size and how much clonotype sharing occurs between individuals, the study deeply sequenced the blood TCR repertoires of about five healthy adults. Libraries were prepared and TCR repertoires were sequenced by different laboratories using diverse techniques, in order to increase sequencing depth and limit assay-specific biases. The paper as a whole reports these results and caveats: Across a handful of donors, around 5% of naive CD4, 3% to 3.5% of naive CD8, under 2.5% of memory CD4, and roughly 0.4% of memory CD8 clonotypes were shared. The genetic and exposure-history diversity represented was limited by the small number of donors. Higher generation probabilities were observed for clonotypes shared by all four sorted-subset donors than for non-shared clonotypes. Naive subsets generally had larger estimated clonotype richness than memory subsets did. Pairwise subsampling indicated that sequencing depth was expected to affect the degree of clonotype sharing among donors. Even with the large sequencing depth, rarefaction of the sorted-subset datasets indicated that sequencing was incomplete. Sampling was restricted to blood, and TCR repertoires in tissue are likely to differ from TCR repertoires in blood.

Donors were healthy HIV-negative adults with no recently reported acute infections or vaccinations. Only Caucasian adults living in Nashville, Tennessee, USA were represented among the donors. CD4+ T cells were enriched by magnetic negative selection, after which naive cells were positively selected on CD45RA and the negative fraction was taken as the memory subset. After blood collection by leukapheresis, PBMCs were isolated using Ficoll-Histopaque density gradient centrifugation and then cryopreserved in the vapor phase of liquid nitrogen. Purity and quantity of every magnetically sorted T cell population were checked by analytical flow cytometry. Genomic DNA was isolated from every sorted fraction and measured by UV absorbance on a Nanodrop 2000c. As for this clone: Its target antigen remains unknown. No per-base quality is available; no much larger clone lies one base away.

The CDR3 goes from the cysteine to the phenylalanine over 15 residues. The CDR3 DNA has 45 bases and is translated from base 1. The germline V gene sets CDR1 to MDHEN and CDR2 to SYDVKM. V is clipped by 3 bases and J by 3 bases, and the sequence between their germline boundaries is 15 bases long. TCR CDR3 regions were amplified from genomic DNA by multiplex PCR using the deep immunoSEQ assay. Genomic DNA extracted from each cell subset was distributed evenly over all wells of several immunoSEQ 96-well plates, and each plate served as one replicate. For sorted subsets, each replicate PCR was loaded with 150 to 250 ng genomic DNA, equivalent to approximately 27,000 T cell genomes. The purified libraries were quantified using a Qubit 3.0 fluorometer, sized with a Bioanalyzer 2100, and then quantified again using the KAPA Library Quantification kit. Each immunoSEQ 96-well plate was sequenced on its own single-read 150-cycle Illumina NextSeq 550 flow cell. The original pipeline was this. Because only junctional sequences without quality scores were contained in the immunoSEQ output, filtering matching that applied to full-length reads could not be performed. To assign V/J genes and CDR3, sequences were annotated against IMGT germline references using PyIR, a Python wrapper for IgBLAST v1.9. Reads were filtered out if the reads had weak V/J assignments (E-value above 1e-6), no CDR3, stop codons, out-of-frame junctions, or ambiguous translated residues. V3J clonotypes were defined as sequences sharing an identical inferred V gene, J gene, and CDR3 amino acid sequence. Percentage overlap between repertoires was computed as shared unique clonotypes divided by the size of the smaller repertoire. Richness of each repertoire was evaluated using RTK rarefaction, the Chao1 estimator, and Recon v2.1 estimates of unobserved clonotypes. OLGA was used to compute generation probabilities for all TCRbeta clonotypes that the gDNA method yielded from a handful of donors. Here the immuneACCESS table is served through TCRdb, limited to in-frame sequences with V and J called. Missing clones are a known gap in these copies; in checked studies unresolved V genes cover under half, and the rest lacks a known reason. The D gene and trimming were derived from the DNA, and the V and J assignments and clone size from that table. Across this sample there are fewer than 3 million clones, with 85% to 95% seen only once. The ten top clones hold 0.37% of the sample.

The sequenced sample consisted of naive CD4+ T cells from PBMCs. The cell subset or site tag for this specimen amounts to: CD45RA+ positively selected. The TCR comes from a man between 18 and 29 years old in good health. Some clones in this sample may be carry-over from other donors' samples. The chain links TRBV28 with TRBJ2-7; a weak D assignment points to TRBD2 (5 bases agree). For the CDR3, the sequence is CASSFRAGDYYEQYF. The nucleotide sequence reads TGTGCCAGCAGTTTTAGGGCGGGTGACTACTACGAGCAGTACTTC.